This entry describes one T cell receptor (beta chain). Its recognized antigen is unknown. Base quality data are lacking; no much larger clone is found one base away. This record belongs to a study of CD8 T cells in ankylosing spondylitis (dated by TCRdb to 2017 to 2019). Concerning the study at large: The study profiled T cell receptor beta repertoires in healthy donors and ankylosing spondylitis patients to find disease-linked TCR variants. The full study cohort comprised 25 ankylosing spondylitis patients and 110 or so healthy donors. Peripheral blood was sampled, and synovial fluid was also collected from ankylosing spondylitis patients.

Counted from cysteine to phenylalanine, this CDR3 has 14 amino acids. Here the CDR3 DNA is all that survives: 42 bases in frame from base 1. Per the germline V gene (reference sequence), SEHNR is the CDR1 and FQNEAQ is the CDR2. Germline trimming: 5 bases from V, 6 bases from J; junction bases outside gene matches: 8. What the research found in general, with its limitations: The disease-linked clones were reported as significantly enriched in matched synovial fluid samples from ankylosing spondylitis patients. The disease-linked clones had a CD8+ phenotype and were found at relatively low frequencies in peripheral blood. Some motif variants were previously reported in synovial fluid and blood of reactive arthritis patients, suggesting common disease-initiation mechanisms. Blood from ankylosing spondylitis patients appeared to be characterized by a TCR beta motif composed of about eight highly homologous amino acid variants.

Instrument used: Illumina HiSeq 2500. Quantitative 5'-RACE with molecular barcodes was used to prepare TCR beta libraries. As for the original processing: A new computational method, built on a probabilistic model of VDJ rearrangement, was used to identify disease-linked TCR variants. Through fastp at Q25 and MiXCR, TCRdb rebuilt clones from the public reads, retaining in-frame beta chains. Records with the same CDR3 protein are collapsed into one entry carrying the most frequent genes and DNA. The V and J calls were determined by TCRdb, not by the authors. In this sample the table shows 670,000 or so distinct CDR3 sequences, around a fifth of which occur a single time. The ten largest clones take up 15% to 20% of the sample.

The sequence joins TRBV7-9 to TRBJ2-3, with TRBD1 identical over 7 junction bases. This TCR was sampled from a male donor with ankylosing spondylitis. Specimen: blood, either unsorted or a sorted T cell fraction (not recorded which). The CDR3 has the sequence CASSILTGLDTQYF. The DNA sequence reads TGTGCCAGCAGCATCCTGACAGGGTTGGATACGCAGTATTTT.